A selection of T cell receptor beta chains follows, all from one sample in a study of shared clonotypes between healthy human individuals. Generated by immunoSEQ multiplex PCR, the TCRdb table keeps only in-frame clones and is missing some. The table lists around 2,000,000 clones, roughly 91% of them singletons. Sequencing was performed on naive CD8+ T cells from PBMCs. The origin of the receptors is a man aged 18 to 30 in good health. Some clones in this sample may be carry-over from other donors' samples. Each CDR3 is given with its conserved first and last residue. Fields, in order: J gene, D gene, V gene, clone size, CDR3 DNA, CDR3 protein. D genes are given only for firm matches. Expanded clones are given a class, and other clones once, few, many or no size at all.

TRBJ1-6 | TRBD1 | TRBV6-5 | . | TGTGCCAGCAGACGGGACAGGGGAACGAATTCACCCCTCCACTTT | CASRRDRGTNSPLHF
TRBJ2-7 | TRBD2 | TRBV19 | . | TGTGCCAGTAGTATAGAAGCTAGCGGAGTCGAGCAGTACTTC | CASSIEASGVEQYF
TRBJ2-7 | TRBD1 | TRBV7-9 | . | TGTGCCAGCAGCAGTCCCGGGACAGGGATGGACGAGCAGTACTTC | CASSSPGTGMDEQYF
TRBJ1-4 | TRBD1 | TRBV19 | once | TGTGCCAGTAGTTCCCGGGACAGTCTAATCACTAATGAAAAACTGTTTTTT | CASSSRDSLITNEKLFF
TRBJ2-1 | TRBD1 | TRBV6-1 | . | TGTGCCAGCAGTGAACCGGTGACAGGGGTCTCGAGTGAGCAGTTCTTC | CASSEPVTGVSSEQFF
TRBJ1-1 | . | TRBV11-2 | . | TGTGCCAGCAGCCAACACGGACAGAACACTGAAGCTTTCTTT | CASSQHGQNTEAFF
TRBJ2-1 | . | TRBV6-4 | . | TGTGCCAGCAGAACCCAGAGCTCCTACAATGAGCAGTTCTTC | CASRTQSSYNEQFF
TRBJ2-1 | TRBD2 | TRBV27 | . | TGTGCCAGCAGTTCAACTAGCGGGAGTTTTAATGAGCAGTTCTTC | CASSSTSGSFNEQFF
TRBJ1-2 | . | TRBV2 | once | TGTGCCAGCTTACCCGGACCGCCCTATGGCTACACCTTC | CASLPGPPYGYTF
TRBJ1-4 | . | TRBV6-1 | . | TGTGCCAGCAGTGAAGCGCTTTCAGCGGGGTTTAATGAAAAACTGTTTTTT | CASSEALSAGFNEKLFF
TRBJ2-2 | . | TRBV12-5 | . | TGTGCTAGTGGTTTGCACCCCGCCGGCGAGCTGTTTTTT | CASGLHPAGELFF
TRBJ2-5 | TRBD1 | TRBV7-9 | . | TGTGCCAGCAGCTCTCAACTCAGGGGGAAGACCCAGTACTTC | CASSSQLRGKTQYF
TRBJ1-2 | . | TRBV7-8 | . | TGTGCCAGCAGCTTAGATGTGTGGCACTATGGCTACACCTTC | CASSLDVWHYGYTF
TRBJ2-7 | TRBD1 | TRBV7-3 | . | TGTGCCAGCAGCCTAGACAGGGGGAACGCCTACGAGCAGTACTTC | CASSLDRGNAYEQYF